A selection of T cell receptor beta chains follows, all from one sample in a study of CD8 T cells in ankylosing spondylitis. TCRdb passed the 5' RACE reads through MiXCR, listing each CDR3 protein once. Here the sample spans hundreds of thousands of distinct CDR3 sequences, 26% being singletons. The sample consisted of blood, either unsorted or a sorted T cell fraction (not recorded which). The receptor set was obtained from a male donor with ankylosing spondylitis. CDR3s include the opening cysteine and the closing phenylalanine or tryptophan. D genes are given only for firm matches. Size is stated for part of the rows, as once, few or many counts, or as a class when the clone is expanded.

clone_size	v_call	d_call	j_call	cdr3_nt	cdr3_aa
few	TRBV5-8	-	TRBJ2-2	TGTGCCAGCAGCCTTAGGCCCGGCTCATACACCGGGGAGCTGTTTTTT	CASSLRPGSYTGELFF
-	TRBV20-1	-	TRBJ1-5	TGCAGTGCCCAAGCCGTCGTAGGGGGCAATCAGCCCCAGCATTTT	CSAQAVVGGNQPQHF
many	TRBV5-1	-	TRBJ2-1	TGCGCCAGCTCAGAGGGGAATGAGCAGTTCTTC	CASSEGNEQFF
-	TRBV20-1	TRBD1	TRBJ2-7	TGCAGTGCGCGAGGGACAGGGACCTACGAGCAGTACTTC	CSARGTGTYEQYF
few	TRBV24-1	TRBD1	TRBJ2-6	TGTGCCACCAGTGATGTAAAGACAGGGGCTGGGGCCAACGTCCTGACTTTC	CATSDVKTGAGANVLTF
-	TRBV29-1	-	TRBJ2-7	TGCAGCGTCCGGGAACAGGGCAACTACGAGCAGTACTTC	CSVREQGNYEQYF
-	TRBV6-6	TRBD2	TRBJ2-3	TGTGCCAGCAGTACAGGACTAGCGGGAAGGCAGTATTTT	CASSTGLAGRQYF
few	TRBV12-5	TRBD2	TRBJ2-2	TGTGCTAGTGCAGCTAGCGGGAGGGCCGTGTACACCGGGGAGCTGTTTTTT	CASAASGRAVYTGELFF
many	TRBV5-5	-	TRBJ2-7	TGTGCCAGCAGCTTGGGGCTAGCGAAATCCTACGAGCAGTACTTC	CASSLGLAKSYEQYF
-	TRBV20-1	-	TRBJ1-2	TGCAGTGCTAGGGACAGCGTTGGAGCTAACTATGGCTACACCTTC	CSARDSVGANYGYTF
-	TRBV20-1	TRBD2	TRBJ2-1	TGCAGTGCTAGGGGGACTACCCAAAGCTCCTACAATGAGCAGTTCTTC	CSARGTTQSSYNEQFF
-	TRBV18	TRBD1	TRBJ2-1	TGTGCCAGCTCACCAGGGACAGGGTTGAATGAGCAGTTCTTC	CASSPGTGLNEQFF
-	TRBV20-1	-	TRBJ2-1	TGCTGTGCTAGTGGCAGGGTGGGTCGCGGACGGGGAAATGAGCAGTTCTTC	CCASGRVGRGRGNEQFF
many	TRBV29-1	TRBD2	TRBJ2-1	TGCAGCGTTGAGTATCTGGGGGGGTCCTACAATGAGCAGTTCTTC	CSVEYLGGSYNEQFF
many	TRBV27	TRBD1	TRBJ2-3	TGTGCCAGCAGTTACAGGGGGGGCACAGATACGCAGTATTTT	CASSYRGGTDTQYF
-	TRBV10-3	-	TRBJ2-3	TGTGCCATCAGTGGAGACCCGGCCGGTACGCAGTATTTT	CAISGDPAGTQYF
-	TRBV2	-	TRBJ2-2	TGTGCCAGCAGTTTGATGGCAACGAACACCGGGGAGCTGTTTTTT	CASSLMATNTGELFF
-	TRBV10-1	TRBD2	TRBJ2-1	TGCGCCAGCAGATTGGCGGGAGGGCCGCAGTTCTTC	CASRLAGGPQFF
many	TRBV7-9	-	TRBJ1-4	TGTGCCAGCAGCCTCGGGACCTCGGGGGGTGAAAAACTGTTTTTT	CASSLGTSGGEKLFF
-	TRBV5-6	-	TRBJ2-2	TGTGCCAGCAGCTTGATTCAGGGATATAACACCGGGGAGCTGTTTTTT	CASSLIQGYNTGELFF
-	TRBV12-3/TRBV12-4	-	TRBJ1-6	TGTGCCAGCAGTCTCCGGGCCGATCATTCACCCCTCCACTTT	CASSLRADHSPLHF
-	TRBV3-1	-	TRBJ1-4	TGTGCCAGCAGCCAAGATAGGGCTCTGGCCCGAGTGTTTTTT	CASSQDRALARVFF
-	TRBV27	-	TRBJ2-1	TGTGCCAGCAGTTTACTCGGAGGCCGGAATGAGCAGTTCTTC	CASSLLGGRNEQFF
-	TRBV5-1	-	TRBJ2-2	TGCGCCAGCAGAATCGACACCGGGGAGCTGTTTTTT	CASRIDTGELFF
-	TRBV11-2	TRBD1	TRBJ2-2	TGTGCCAGCAGCTTAGATCGCCGGGACAGGGGTTGGACCGGGGAGCTGTTTTTT	CASSLDRRDRGWTGELFF
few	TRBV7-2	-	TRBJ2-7	TGTGCCAGCAGCACAGACAACTACGAGCAGTACTTC	CASSTDNYEQYF
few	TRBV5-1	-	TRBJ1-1	TGCGCCAGCAGCTTGACTAGCGTTCAGAACACTGAAGCTTTCTTT	CASSLTSVQNTEAFF
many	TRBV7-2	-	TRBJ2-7	TGTGCCAGCAGCTTTAGCGGTTTCTCCTACGAGCAGTACTTC	CASSFSGFSYEQYF
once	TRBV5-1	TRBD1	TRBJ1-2	TGCGCCAGCAGCCCGGAGCCGGGACAGGCGTCCTATGGCTACACCTTC	CASSPEPGQASYGYTF
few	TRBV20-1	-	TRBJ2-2	TGCAGTGCCTCTGCTGGACGATTAGGCGGGGAGCTGTTTTTT	CSASAGRLGGELFF
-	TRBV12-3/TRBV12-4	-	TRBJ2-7	TGTGCCAGCAGTTTAGCGGGAGGGGGCCACGAGCAGTACTTC	CASSLAGGGHEQYF